What follows are 3 T cell receptor beta chains derived from one specimen sequenced in a study of cytomegalovirus exposure and HLA in healthy donors. A multiplex PCR was run with 60 Vbeta primers and 13 Jbeta primers. Profiled with immunoSEQ multiplex PCR; TCRdb holds only in-frame clones, not every one. Found here are some 140,000 clones; the top ten clones hold 1.5% to 1.9%. The sequenced sample consisted of PBMCs. These receptors originate from a woman in her thirties or forties in good health and CMV-seronegative.

This sequence joins TRBV25-1 and TRBJ1-1; D is perhaps TRBD1 (5 bases). The CDR3 length is 13 residues. The ends were cut back, 2 bases at V and 3 bases at J, with 7 bases in the middle. Germline V gives CDR1 MGHDK, CDR2 SYGVNS. CDR3 nucleotide sequence: TGTGCCAGCAGTGAAGGGGGGTACACTGAAGCTTTCTTT. Amino acids: CASSEGGYTEAFF. The whole variable domain, remainder taken from reference TRBV25-1 and TRBJ1-1, is EADIYQTPRYLVIGTGKKITLECSQTMGHDKMYWYQQDPGMELHLIHYSYGVNSTEKGDLSSESTVSRIRTEHFPLTLESARPSHTSQYLCASSEGGYTEAFFGQGTRLTVV.

V usage is TRBV5-1 and J usage is TRBJ1-2; a possible D gene is TRBD1 (5 bases). V was pared by 3 bases and J by 8 bases, with 17 bases between. The CDR3 has 14 residues. From germline, CDR1 is SGHRS and CDR2 YFSETQ. The CDR3 loop reads CASSSRDAGGGYTF. For the CDR3, the DNA is TGCGCCAGCAGCTCCCGGGACGCGGGAGGCGGCTACACCTTC.

The chain employs TRBV27 and TRBJ2-5; 11 bases align to TRBD1. The germline V gene encodes CDR1 MNHEY and CDR2 SMNVEV (reference sequence). V was clipped by 2 bases and J by 4 bases; unmatched bases: 9. The CDR3 is 17 amino acids. The CDR3 sequence is CASSLIWGQGGPETQYF. The CDR3 region has the DNA TGTGCCAGCAGTTTAATTTGGGGACAGGGGGGTCCAGAGACCCAGTACTTC.